The entry below describes one T cell receptor (beta chain). The data were taken from a study of blood T cell repertoires in COVID-19. The wider study: Whether acute or convalescent, the COVID-19 samples came from the United States, Italy and Spain. T cells, B-cell-depleted T cells, or PBMCs provided the cDNA or gDNA that served as material.

Original data processing: Nucleated cell number was recorded as an estimate derived from reference gene primer amplification. Repertoires were generated with immunoSEQ multiplex PCR, while TCRdb's copy carries only in-frame clones and drops some. V and J calls plus clone size are reproduced from that table; the DNA served to infer D and trimming. The table lists over 45,000 clones, approximately 78% of them singletons. V lost 0 bases, J lost 8 bases, and 16 bases lay in between. Germline-derived CDR1 and CDR2 are LNHNV and YYDKDF (reference sequence). The CDR3 consists of 15 residues. This TCR was recovered from a woman of 80 years or more with acute or convalescent COVID-19. The specimen sequenced was peripheral blood. The chain has TRBV15 and TRBJ1-2; D gene ambiguous. CDR3: CATSRDSPRTRGYTF. The CDR3, as DNA: TGTGCCACCAGCAGAGATTCCCCTCGAACGAGGGGCTACACCTTC.